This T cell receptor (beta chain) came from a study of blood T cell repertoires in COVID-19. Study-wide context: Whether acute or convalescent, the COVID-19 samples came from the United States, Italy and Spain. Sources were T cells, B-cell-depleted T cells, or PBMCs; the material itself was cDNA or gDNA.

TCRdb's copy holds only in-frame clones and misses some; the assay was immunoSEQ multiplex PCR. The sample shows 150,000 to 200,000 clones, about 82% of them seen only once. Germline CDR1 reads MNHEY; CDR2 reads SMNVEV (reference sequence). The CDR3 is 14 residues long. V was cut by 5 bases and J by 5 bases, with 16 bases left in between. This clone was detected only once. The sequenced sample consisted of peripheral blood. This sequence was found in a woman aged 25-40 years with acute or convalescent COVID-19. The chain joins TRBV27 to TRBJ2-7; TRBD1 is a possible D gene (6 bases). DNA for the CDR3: TGTGCCAGCAGTACAGGGCTAGCCTTGAACGAGCAGTACTTC. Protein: CASSTGLALNEQYF.